This passage covers 7 T cell receptor beta chains from one sample sequenced in a study of blood T cells in healthy people across ages. With a J-beta primer mix and a sample-barcoded 5' primer, a second PCR ran 7 to 11 cycles. TCRdb itself ran the 5' RACE reads through MiXCR, one entry per CDR3 protein. Here the sample spans around 1,900,000 distinct CDR3 sequences, roughly two fifths being singletons. The specimen sequenced was blood. The receptors shown here come from a human donor in good health.

This clonotype was counted a single time. A junction boundary mismatches the germline segment, possibly from a read error. V and J are TRBV29-1 and TRBJ2-5, with 7 bases aligning to TRBD1. CDR1 and CDR2 from the germline V gene are SQVTM and ANQGSEA. The CDR3 runs to 15 residues. This chain's CDR3 is CSAEATDRARETQYF. The CDR3 nucleotides read TGCAGCGCTGAAGCCACCGACAGGGCGAGAGAGACCCAGTACTTC.

This clonotype showed up just a few times. The chain links TRBV7-8 to TRBJ2-3; the D is unclear. The germline gives CDR1 SGHVS, CDR2 FQNEAQ. V gave up 4 bases and J gave up 5 bases, with 10 bases separating them. There are 13 residues in the CDR3. In DNA, the CDR3 is TGTGCCAGCAGCTGGGGTAGCCAAGATACGCAGTATTTT. Translating gives CASSWGSQDTQYF.

The rearrangement links TRBV2 to TRBJ2-1, with D maybe TRBD2 (5 bases). CDR3 length: 12 residues. V dropped 7 bases and J dropped 7 bases, with 11 bases sitting between them. CDR1 is SNHLY, CDR2 FYNNEI, per germline. The CDR3 coding sequence is TGTGCCAGCAAAGGACCGGGGAATGAGCAGTTCTTC. Protein sequence: CASKGPGNEQFF.

This clonotype was seen a handful of times. V gene TRBV5-6 combines with J gene TRBJ2-4, with D possibly being TRBD1 (6 bases). The CDR3 length is 15 residues. Germline V gene sequence: CDR1 SGHDT, CDR2 YYEEEE. V lost 0 bases and J lost 2, with 9 bases in between. CDR3 amino acids: CASSLATGSKNIQYF. In DNA form, the CDR3 reads TGTGCCAGCAGCTTGGCCACAGGGTCCAAAAACATTCAGTACTTC. The whole variable domain, remainder taken from reference TRBV5-6 and TRBJ2-4, is DAGVTQSPTHLIKTRGQQVTLRCSPKSGHDTVSWYQQALGQGPQFIFQYYEEEERQRGNFPDRFSGHQFPNYSSELNVNALLLGDSALYLCASSLATGSKNIQYFGAGTRLSVL.

This clonotype was picked up a small number of times. Germline is not matched at one junction end, which may reflect a read error. This CDR3 is CASSLGVSAGKGCTF. The CDR3 region has the DNA TGTGCCAGCAGCTTAGGGGTCTCAGCGGGCAAGGGCTGCACCTTC. The rearrangement links TRBV7-8 to TRBJ1-2, with D hard to call. The CDR3 is 15 amino acids. CDR1 SGHVS and CDR2 FQNEAQ come from the germline V gene.

The chain combines TRBV20-1 with TRBJ1-1; 9 nucleotides match TRBD1. Germline CDR1 DFQATT, CDR2 SNEGSKA (reference sequence). V was pared by 5 bases and J by 5 bases, with 12 bases of the junction left unmatched. This CDR3 is 15 amino acids long. The CDR3 here is CSASNPGQGSTEAFF. The CDR3 coding sequence is TGCAGTGCTTCAAACCCGGGACAGGGAAGTACTGAAGCTTTCTTT.

This chain links TRBV4-2 with TRBJ2-1; D perhaps matches TRBD2 (6 bases). V lost 3 bases and J 5 bases, leaving 23 bases between the germline ends. CDR1 LGHNA and CDR2 YNFKEQ come from the germline V gene. This CDR3 region has 18 residues. Written as DNA, the CDR3 is TGTGCCAGCAGCCACTTTTTGGCAGCGGCGGGGAACAACAATGAGCAGTTCTTC. This codes for CASSHFLAAAGNNNEQFF.